The entry below gives a single T cell receptor (beta chain) sequence along with its context. Its specificity is unknown. This specimen belongs to a study of blood T cells in healthy people across ages. Findings and caveats of the study: The authors considered diversity estimates from one million T cells to be underestimates. Roughly linearly, TCR beta diversity per million T cells fell as age increased. Fewer expanded clones and more diversity marked long-lived versus aged donors.

Together with a sample-barcoded 5' primer, a J-beta primer mix was included in a second PCR lasting roughly 6 to 12 cycles. TCRdb ran MiXCR on the 5' RACE reads and lists one entry per CDR3 protein. The sample includes over a million distinct CDR3 sequences, approximately 25% seen only once; the top ten take 0.65% to 0.95%. The same sample was also used in a study of T cells of mothers and their children. From that report: When mothers and children were related, their normalized repertoire overlap, which was always slightly higher, did not differ significantly from that of unrelated pairs.

The receptor was isolated from a girl between 2 and 10 years old in good health. Sample: blood.

CDR3 loop: CASSSGLQQFF. The DNA for the CDR3 is TGTGCCAGCAGTTCCGGACTTCAGCAGTTCTTC. The J gene is TRBJ2-1, the V gene TRBV12-3 or TRBV12-4; possibly TRBD2 for D (5 bases). The CDR3 runs 11 residues. V lost 4 bases to trimming and J lost 11 bases, with 9 bases between them.